A selection of T cell receptor beta chains follows, all from one sample in a study of lymphopenia after photon versus proton radiotherapy. The repertoire was sequenced with immunoSEQ multiplex PCR; TCRdb's copy has only in-frame clones and lacks some. The table shows around 24,000 clones, with 75% to 90% occurring only once. The specimen was peripheral blood, collected from a patient treated with photon-based radiotherapy. Source of these receptors: a man aged 30 to 45 with gastric cancer. Each CDR3 is given with its conserved first and last residue. Clone size is stated in some rows and not others, as once, few, many or a class when expanded.

V: TRBV27
size: .
J: TRBJ1-2
CDR3: CASSSRDSYGYTF

V: TRBV5-6
size: .
J: TRBJ1-5
CDR3: CASSHLRDINQPQHF

V: TRBV10-1
size: .
J: TRBJ2-1
CDR3: CASSSSGPSSYNEQFF

V: TRBV15
size: .
J: TRBJ2-3
CDR3: CATSRDLVGGQDTQYF

V: TRBV27
size: .
J: TRBJ2-2
CDR3: CASSFLGSGQGAIGELFF

V: TRBV5-1
size: .
J: TRBJ2-1
CDR3: CASSLRASSYNEQFF

V: TRBV9
size: .
J: TRBJ2-5
CDR3: CASSVAGENGETQYF

V: TRBV4-1
size: .
J: TRBJ2-2
CDR3: CASSQRDYTGELFF

V: TRBV9
size: .
J: TRBJ1-6
CDR3: CASSALAGQLNSPLHF

V: TRBV5-4
size: few
J: TRBJ2-5
CDR3: CASSVQAGQETQYF

V: TRBV5-1
size: .
J: TRBJ2-5
CDR3: CASSLGAGLQETQYF

V: TRBV7-3
size: .
J: TRBJ2-3
CDR3: CASSLDGSSTDTQYF

V: TRBV6-1
size: .
J: TRBJ2-5
CDR3: CASSDAGEGETQYF

V: TRBV15
size: .
J: TRBJ1-1
CDR3: CATSREPNTEAFF

V: TRBV5-4
size: .
J: TRBJ1-5
CDR3: CASSLKTGNQPQHF

V: TRBV2
size: .
J: TRBJ2-2
CDR3: CASSDGTATSNTGELFF

V: TRBV7-9
size: .
J: TRBJ2-3
CDR3: CASSLASDTQYF

V: TRBV10-1
size: once
J: .
CDR3: CASSESGLAGVETQYF

V: TRBV28
size: .
J: TRBJ2-2
CDR3: CASSGPGTENTGELFF

V: TRBV5-8
size: once
J: TRBJ2-7
CDR3: CASSLESEQYF

V: TRBV15
size: .
J: TRBJ2-7
CDR3: CATWGSGTGTYEQYF

V: TRBV11-2
size: .
J: TRBJ2-7
CDR3: CASSTLADEQYF

V: TRBV6-1
size: .
J: TRBJ2-1
CDR3: CASSEWAGLDEQFF

V: TRBV4-2
size: .
J: TRBJ1-2
CDR3: CASSQDRDYGYTF